This T cell receptor (beta chain) originates from a study of blood T cell repertoires in COVID-19. Turning to the study itself: Collection of acute and convalescent COVID-19 samples took place in the United States, Italy and Spain.

Under the authors' procedure: For nucleated cells, counts were estimated from reference gene primer amplification. Data came from immunoSEQ multiplex PCR; TCRdb stores just in-frame clones and leaves some out. That table gives V, J and clone size, and the DNA gave D and trimming. The sample carries some 130,000 clones, roughly 84% recorded once. All enrollees were roughly 18 to 90 years old and from 20 to 30 US areas. Clinical histories supplied by participants themselves formed the basis of cohort assignment. J was trimmed by 4 bases and V by 5 bases; bases with no gene match: 8. The germline V gene encodes CDR1 SEHNR and CDR2 FQNEAQ (reference sequence). The CDR3 is 14 residues long.

Sample: PBMCs or T cells enriched from blood (not recorded which). This chain joins TRBV7-9 and TRBJ2-7; 7 nucleotides align to TRBD1. The origin of this receptor is a man aged 35 to 55 with acute COVID-19. The chain's CDR3 is CASSHRTGGYEQYF. CDR3 in DNA: TGTGCCAGCAGCCACCGGACAGGAGGTTACGAGCAGTACTTC.